This T cell receptor beta chain was documented in a study of cytomegalovirus exposure and HLA in healthy donors. The germline gives CDR1 SGHNT, CDR2 YENEEA. The CDR3 is 15 residues long. J was trimmed by 5 bases and V by 5 bases; bases with no gene match: 8. Use of 60 Vbeta and 13 Jbeta primers characterized the PCR. Original handling: The authors later counted 65 million to 90 million unique TCR beta chains, 9.5 million to 11 million of them shared. Using immunoSEQ multiplex PCR, the repertoire was profiled, and TCRdb retains in-frame clones only, with some absent. V and J calls and clone size are given by that table; D and trimming were obtained from the DNA. The repertoire holds about 130,000 clones, with roughly 76% as singletons.

Sequenced input: PBMCs. The chain couples TRBV11-3 to TRBJ2-1, with 8 positions matching TRBD2. The origin of this receptor is a woman in her fifties or sixties in good health and CMV-seropositive. The CDR3 spells CASSPRGTRDNEQFF. For the CDR3, the DNA is TGTGCCAGCAGCCCCCGCGGGACTAGAGACAATGAGCAGTTCTTC.